This TCR beta chain was documented in a study of siplizumab effects on memory and regulatory T cells. General study points: There were only a minor fraction of alloreactive clones that mapped to unstimulated subsets.

Trimming took off 5 bases at V and 4 bases at J, with 17 bases between the two ends. This CDR3 is 15 amino acids long. Germline assignment: CDR1 SGHTA and CDR2 FQGTGA. This clone was seen a few times. As yet, its antigen is unknown. Libraries were prepared by immunoSEQ multiplex PCR; TCRdb keeps only in-frame clonotypes and omits some of them. Here the sample spans about 100,000 clones, 94% being singletons. The receptor's source is a human donor in good health. The gene calls are TRBV7-3 and TRBJ1-2; possible D gene TRBD1, 6 bases. Sequenced sample: non-Treg CD4+ T cells sorted from blood. The CDR3 here is CASSPSGGRGYGYTF. In nucleotides, the CDR3 is TGTGCCAGCAGCCCGTCGGGGGGGCGCGGCTATGGCTACACCTTC. The full variable domain, with the rest looked up from reference TRBV7-3 and TRBJ1-2, is GAGVSQTPSNKVTEKGKYVELRCDPISGHTALYWYRQSLGQGPEFLIYFQGTGAADDSGLPNDRFFAVRPEGSVSTLKIQRTERGDSAVYLCASSPSGGRGYGYTFGSGTRLTVV.